This T cell receptor (beta chain) emerged from a study of blood T cell repertoires in COVID-19. On the study more broadly: Spain, Italy and the United States supplied samples that represented acute and convalescent COVID-19. PBMCs, B-cell-depleted T cells, or T cells were the source of the cDNA or gDNA that made up the material.

In the source study's methods: Estimates of nucleated cell counts were drawn from the amplification of reference gene primers. Some clones are missing from TCRdb's copy, which holds only in-frame ones; the method was immunoSEQ multiplex PCR. V and J calls and clone size are copied from that table; D and trimming were computed from the DNA. The sample lists approximately 180,000 clones; 70% to 90% were seen once. CDR3 size: 14 residues. Trimming stripped 5 bases from V and 4 bases from J, with 14 bases between. Germline CDR1 and CDR2: MNHEY and SVGAGI. The sequenced material came from peripheral blood. This sequence originates from a human donor with active or convalescent COVID-19. The donor label of this sample is uncertain. The chain couples TRBV6-5 to TRBJ1-1; a possible D gene is TRBD1 (6 bases). Here the CDR3 reads CASSRDRWVTEAFF. For the CDR3, the DNA is TGTGCCAGCAGTCGCGACAGGTGGGTCACTGAAGCTTTCTTT.